The present T cell receptor beta chain was sequenced within a study of graft-versus-host responses after intestinal transplantation. Background on the study: Recipients uniformly received anti-thymocyte globulin induction, followed by tacrolimus and steroids for approximately 3 years.

V lost 3 bases and J lost 0; bases outside the gene matches: 17. This CDR3 region has 21 residues. Germline loops: CDR1 SGHDN, CDR2 FVKESK. TCRdb keeps only in-frame clones here, not all; method: immunoSEQ multiplex PCR. The top ten hold about 5.1% of the sample, which has tens of thousands of clones, nearly 90% seen once. With respect to this clone: Antigen unknown.

Regarding the study as a whole: Declines in HvG clones occurring early post-transplant were associated with peak circulating GvH clone levels.

This chain links TRBV14 with TRBJ2-1; 10 nucleotides match TRBD1. The TCR was taken from a human patient who received an intestinal transplant, so some T cells may come from the graft donor. The specimen was PBMCs, collected just over 64 days after intestinal transplantation. CDR3 nucleotide sequence: TGTGCCAGCAGCCATGATAATCGGACAGGGGGTAATTTTGACTCCTACAATGAGCAGTTCTTC. The encoded protein is CASSHDNRTGGNFDSYNEQFF. Using reference TRBV14 and TRBJ2-1 for the parts outside the CDR3, the full variable domain is EAGVTQFPSHSVIEKGQTVTLRCDPISGHDNLYWYRRVMGKEIKFLLHFVKESKQDESGMPNNRFLAERTGGTYSTLKVQPAELEDSGVYFCASSHDNRTGGNFDSYNEQFFGPGTRLTVL.